The 14 T cell receptor beta chains below come from one sample, sequenced in a study of T cells in Graves' hyperthyroidism and ophthalmopathy. RNA transcripts gave rise to amplified TCR beta CDR3 regions. Primed by the HTBI set, a first-round RT-PCR was run on the TCR CDR3. TCRdb reanalysed the multiplex PCR reads using MiXCR and keeps one entry per CDR3 protein. This sample has 300,000 to 400,000 distinct CDR3 sequences, with approximately 13% found just once. The sequenced material came from blood. These receptors originate from a woman under 30 with Graves' hyperthyroidism.

This chain uses TRBV19 with TRBJ1-4; the D is unclear. This CDR3 spans 14 amino acids. Germline CDR1 LNHDA, CDR2 SQIVND (reference sequence). V lost 3 bases, J lost 5 bases, and 10 bases lay in between. The CDR3 nucleotides are TGTGCCAGTAGTATCAACCAAATAAATGAAAAACTGTTTTTT. Its translation is CASSINQINEKLFF.

The chain is built from TRBV6-1 and TRBJ1-5; possibly TRBD1 for D (5 bases). CDR1 is MNHNS and CDR2 is SASEGT in the germline V gene. CDR3 length equals 15 residues. Trimming shortened V by 7 bases and J by 2 bases, and 15 bases separated the two germline ends. The chain's CDR3 is CASTSGGRGNQPQHF. The CDR3 DNA reads as TGTGCCAGCACCTCGGGGGGAAGGGGCAATCAGCCCCAGCATTTT.

This clonotype appeared many times. The chain joins TRBV7-2 to TRBJ2-2, with D possibly matching TRBD2 (6 bases). CDR1 SGHTA and CDR2 FQGNSA come from the germline V gene. The length of the CDR3 is 17 residues. Between the trimmed V and J ends, which lost 3 bases and 2 bases, there was a span of 16 bases. CDR3 DNA sequence: TGTGCCAGCAGCTTGCGGGGAAAGCCCCAAAACACCGGGGAGCTGTTTTTT. Translating it yields CASSLRGKPQNTGELFF.

This clonotype has a count of ten or more. The V call is TRBV3-1, the J call TRBJ2-1; possibly TRBD2 for D (6 bases). The CDR3 has 14 residues. The V end lost 1 base, the J end lost 8 bases, and 12 bases lay between the germline ends. Germline V gene data show CDR1 as LGHDT and CDR2 as YNNKEL (reference sequence). CDR3 sequence reads: CASSQGTSRDEQFF. For the CDR3, the DNA is TGTGCCAGCAGCCAAGGAACTAGCAGGGATGAGCAGTTCTTC.

This clonotype has a count of ten or more. The chain links TRBV14 to TRBJ1-1; D is unresolved. The V end lost 4 bases, the J end lost 3 bases, and 9 bases lay between the germline ends. This CDR3 spans 13 amino acids. From germline, CDR1 is SGHDN and CDR2 FVKESK. CDR3 amino acids: CASSPNLYTEAFF. DNA of the CDR3: TGTGCCAGCAGCCCCAACCTGTACACTGAAGCTTTCTTT.

This clonotype occurred many times. The chain links TRBV6-1 to TRBJ1-1; 7 bases line up with TRBD1. The CDR3 spans 12 residues. V lost 8 bases, J lost 4 bases, and 4 bases stayed unmatched. CDR1 MNHNS and CDR2 SASEGT come from the germline V gene. CDR3 coding DNA: TGTGCCAGCCCAACAGGGGCCACTGAAGCTTTCTTT. This gives the protein CASPTGATEAFF.

Turning to this clonotype: The junction departs from germline at one end; a sequencing error may be responsible. This rearrangement joins TRBV7-3 to TRBJ2-1; 7 nucleotides match TRBD2. Germline lookup yields CDR1 SGHTA and CDR2 FQGTGA. The CDR3 loop spans 16 amino acids. The CDR3 region has the DNA TGTGCCAGCAGCTTAGGGGGAGGGAGCTCCTACAATGAGCAGTCCTTC. Its translation is CASSLGGGSSYNEQSF.

This clonotype was seen many times. This sequence joins TRBV28 and TRBJ2-7; D possibly corresponds to TRBD2 (6 bases). Germline V CDR1 and CDR2: MDHEN, SYDVKM. V was cut by 6 bases and J by 2 bases, with 14 bases left in between. The CDR3 runs to 14 residues. Written as DNA, the CDR3 is TGTGCCAGCAGACCAGCGGGTACGCCCTACGAGCAGTACTTC. This gives the protein CASRPAGTPYEQYF.

This clonotype was seen repeatedly, ten times or more. This chain connects TRBV15 to TRBJ1-1; 7 nucleotides match TRBD1. With V trimmed by 1 base and J by 4 bases, 12 bases remained unmatched. The germline gives CDR1 LNHNV, CDR2 YYDKDF (reference sequence). The CDR3 loop spans 17 amino acids. The CDR3 DNA reads as TGTGCCACCAGCAGAGTCCGCAGGGGGACTTTGGGCACTGAAGCTTTCTTT. Translation gives CATSRVRRGTLGTEAFF.

This clonotype was seen ten or more times. The chain is built from TRBV20-1 and TRBJ2-1; D is tentatively TRBD1 or TRBD2 (5 bases each). The CDR3 runs to 13 residues. The V gene's germline CDR1 is DFQATT and CDR2 SNEGSKA (reference sequence). V was trimmed by 6 bases and J by 10 bases, leaving 19 bases between them. CDR3 sequence reads: CSATGLGLLEQFF. CDR3 bases: TGCAGTGCCACGGGGCTCGGCCTGTTGGAGCAGTTCTTC.

This clonotype was picked up many times. The chain couples TRBV5-1 to TRBJ1-1; possible D gene TRBD1, 6 bases. V lost 5 bases and J lost 0, with 11 bases in between. Germline CDR1 is SGHRS and CDR2 is YFSETQ. The CDR3 runs 14 residues. CDR3 residues: CASRHGQMNTEAFF. Written as DNA, the CDR3 is TGCGCCAGCAGACATGGACAGATGAACACTGAAGCTTTCTTT.

This clonotype has only a few counts. This chain links TRBV3-1 with TRBJ1-1, with D maybe TRBD1 (5 bases). This CDR3 comprises 16 residues. CDR1 LGHDT and CDR2 YNNKEL come from the germline V gene (reference sequence). V lost 3 bases to trimming and J lost 0 bases, with 14 bases between them. The CDR3 loop is CASSQQDEGLNTEAFF. CDR3 DNA: TGTGCCAGCAGCCAGCAAGACGAGGGGTTGAACACTGAAGCTTTCTTT.

At least ten counts were recorded for this clonotype. The chain joins TRBV3-1 to TRBJ1-6, with unresolved D. V was clipped by 1 base and J by 7 bases, with 8 bases between them. Germline V gene data show CDR1 as LGHDT and CDR2 as YNNKEL (reference sequence). The CDR3 consists of 14 residues. The CDR3 coding sequence is TGTGCCAGCAGCCAAGGAACCTCAAATTCACCCCTCCACTTT. Translating it yields CASSQGTSNSPLHF.

This clonotype was recorded many times. J is TRBJ2-2 and V is TRBV2, with TRBD1 as a possible D gene (6 bases). This CDR3 has 17 amino acids. Germline V gene lookup returns CDR1 SNHLY and CDR2 FYNNEI. V lost 2 bases and J lost 6, with 19 bases in between. CDR3 amino acids: CASSEWSLLKGAGELFF. In DNA, the CDR3 is TGTGCCAGCAGTGAATGGAGCCTATTGAAGGGGGCCGGGGAGCTGTTTTTT. The full variable domain, with the rest looked up from reference TRBV2 and TRBJ2-2, is EPEVTQTPSHQVTQMGQEVILRCVPISNHLYFYWYRQILGQKVEFLVSFYNNEISEKSEIFDDQFSVERPDGSNFTLKIRSTKLEDSAMYFCASSEWSLLKGAGELFFGEGSRLTVL.